A single sample gave rise to the 16 T cell receptor beta chains below, sequenced in a study of cytomegalovirus exposure and HLA in healthy donors. Vbeta (60) and Jbeta (13) primers were used in the PCR. Profiling relied on immunoSEQ multiplex PCR, and the TCRdb table lists in-frame clones only, not all of them. The sample lists some 200,000 clones; over 80% were seen once. The sample taken for sequencing was PBMCs. Source of these receptors: a boy younger than 10 in good health and CMV-seronegative.

The chain is built from TRBV30 and TRBJ1-4, with TRBD1 matching 7 bases. CDR3 length equals 13 residues. V shed 5 bases and J 13 bases; nucleotides not matched to a gene: 13. CDR1 GTSNPN and CDR2 SVGIG come from the germline V gene (reference sequence). In DNA form, the CDR3 reads TGTGCCTGGGGTGCGACAGGGCGCTGTGGACTGTTTTTT. Amino acids: CAWGATGRCGLFF.

The rearrangement joins TRBV5-6 to TRBJ1-4; D possibly corresponds to TRBD1 (6 bases). V lost 1 base, J lost 3 bases, and 7 bases lay in between. Germline loops: CDR1 SGHDT, CDR2 YYEEEE. The CDR3 has 14 residues. The CDR3 nucleotides are TGTGCCAGCAGCTTGCCAGGGGCTAATGAAAAACTGTTTTTT. The encoded protein is CASSLPGANEKLFF.

Worth noting for this clone: A read error may account for a junction end that differs from germline. In nucleotides, the CDR3 is TGTGCTAGCAGCTTGGGTGATGGGGGGGGCCTGGGCACAGATACGCAGTATTTT. Translated: CASSLGDGGGLGTDTQYF. The chain recombines TRBV7-7 with TRBJ2-3, with D perhaps matching TRBD2 (7 bases). The CDR3 has 18 residues. Germline CDR1 and CDR2: SSHAT and FNYEAQ (reference sequence).

This chain uses TRBV29-1 with TRBJ2-3, with 12 nucleotides matching TRBD2. The V gene end was trimmed by 6 bases and the J gene end by 2 bases; junction bases not matched to a gene: 6. CDR1 and CDR2 from the germline V gene are SQVTM and ANQGSEA. The CDR3 is 15 residues long. CDR3 protein: CSVSGLAGLTDTQYF. The CDR3 coding sequence is TGCAGCGTCTCAGGACTAGCGGGACTCACAGATACGCAGTATTTT.

The chain uses TRBV5-6 and TRBJ2-3, with TRBD1 matching over 7 bases. Unmatched junction bases numbered 9, after V lost 3 bases and J lost 2 bases. The length of the CDR3 is 16 residues. Germline CDR1 and CDR2: SGHDT and YYEEEE. Written as DNA, the CDR3 is TGTGCCAGCAGCTCGCCCGGGACAGCCTTCACAGATACGCAGTATTTT. Translating gives CASSSPGTAFTDTQYF.

V and J are TRBV5-4 and TRBJ2-3, with D perhaps TRBD2 (6 bases). Trimming removed 4 bases from V and 6 bases from J, with 15 bases in between. The CDR3 contains 14 residues. Germline V gives CDR1 SGHNT, CDR2 YYREEE (reference sequence). The CDR3 region is CASSADPEGDTQYF. Here the CDR3 DNA reads TGTGCCAGCAGCGCCGACCCGGAGGGGGATACGCAGTATTTT.

Note on this clone: Within the sample, other DNA sequences also encode this same CDR3. V gene TRBV13 combines with J gene TRBJ2-7, with D uncertain. Germline V gene lookup returns CDR1 PRHDT and CDR2 FYEKMQ (reference sequence). This CDR3 comprises 13 residues. V lost 5 bases to trimming and J lost 1 base, with 9 bases between them. Here the CDR3 reads CASSLGRSYEQYF. The CDR3 DNA reads as TGTGCCAGCAGCCTCGGTCGGTCCTACGAGCAGTACTTC. The whole variable domain, filled in from reference TRBV13 and TRBJ2-7, reads AAGVIQSPRHLIKEKRETATLKCYPIPRHDTVYWYQQGPGQDPQFLISFYEKMQSDKGSIPDRFSAQQFSDYHSELNMSSLELGDSALYFCASSLGRSYEQYFGPGTRLTVT.

The chain is built from TRBV4-1 and TRBJ2-7; TRBD1 aligns across 8 bases. Germline CDR1 MGHRA, CDR2 YSYEKL. Trimming removed 3 bases from V and 0 bases from J; junction bases left unmatched: 4. CDR3 length equals 15 residues. CDR3 bases: TGCGCCAGCAGCCACGGACAGGGAAACTCCTACGAGCAGTACTTC. Translated, it gives CASSHGQGNSYEQYF.

This clone appeared a few times. This chain joins TRBV6-1 and TRBJ1-1, with 7 bases fitting TRBD1. CDR3 size: 15 residues. Losses at the gene ends were 3 bases for V and 0 bases for J; bases not matched to a gene: 4. Germline CDR1 and CDR2: MNHNS and SASEGT. The CDR3: CASSDYRGMNTEAFF. For the CDR3, the DNA is TGTGCCAGCAGTGACTACAGGGGCATGAACACTGAAGCTTTCTTT.

CDR3 sequence: CASSPRRGEAEAFF. The DNA for the CDR3 is TGTGCCAGCTCACCCCGCCGTGGGGAGGCTGAAGCTTTCTTT. The V call is TRBV18, the J call TRBJ1-1; no clear D. The length of the CDR3 is 14 residues. Germline values: CDR1 KGHSH, CDR2 LQKENI. The V and J ends lost 3 bases and 6 bases respectively, with 14 bases between them. Full variable domain (remainder filled in from reference TRBV18 and TRBJ1-1): NAGVMQNPRHLVRRRGQEARLRCSPMKGHSHVYWYRQLPEEGLKFMVYLQKENIIDESGMPKERFSAEFPKEGPSILRIQQVVRGDSAAYFCASSPRRGEAEAFFGQGTRLTVV.

The chain combines TRBV6-1 with TRBJ2-5, with TRBD2 matching over 7 bases. CDR1 is MNHNS and CDR2 is SASEGT in the germline V gene. Losses at the gene ends were 1 base for V and 1 base for J; bases not matched to a gene: 3. CDR3 length equals 15 residues. Written as DNA, the CDR3 is TGTGCCAGCAGTGAAGGGAGCGGGACCCAAGAGACCCAGTACTTC. This encodes CASSEGSGTQETQYF.

V usage is TRBV7-9 and J usage is TRBJ1-1; 7 bases are shared with TRBD1. The CDR3 is 13 amino acids. The J segment lost 4 bases and the V segment lost 7 bases, leaving 6 bases of the junction unmatched. The germline CDR1 and CDR2 sequences are SEHNR and FQNEAQ (reference sequence). The CDR3 region has the DNA TGTGCCAGCACCCCAGGGGGGATCACTGAAGCTTTCTTT. Residues: CASTPGGITEAFF.

The genes are TRBV18 and TRBJ2-7; TRBD1 aligns across 11 bases. The germline V gene has CDR1 KGHSH and CDR2 LQKENI. Losses at the gene ends were 4 bases for V and 3 bases for J; bases not matched to a gene: 5. The CDR3 loop spans 15 amino acids. In DNA form, the CDR3 reads TGTGCCAGCTCACGCGGACAGGGGGCAGGCTACGAGCAGTACTTC. Protein: CASSRGQGAGYEQYF.

The chain's CDR3 is CASRDLEIRGHQETQYF. The CDR3 nucleotides are TGCGCCAGCCGGGACTTGGAAATTAGAGGGCATCAAGAGACCCAGTACTTC. J is TRBJ2-5 and V is TRBV5-1, with D perhaps TRBD2 (6 bases). Germline V gene lookup returns CDR1 SGHRS and CDR2 YFSETQ. Trimming cost V 7 bases and J 2 bases, with 24 bases left between them. CDR3 size: 17 residues.

J is TRBJ2-1 and V is TRBV6-6; D ambiguous. Germline V lookup: CDR1 MNHNY, CDR2 SVGAGI (reference sequence). V lost 1 base and J lost 3, with 13 bases in between. There are 16 residues in the CDR3. CDR3 DNA: TGTGCCAGCAGTTACTACCTGAGTGAGCTCTACAATGAGCAGTTCTTC. It specifies CASSYYLSELYNEQFF.

CDR3 protein: CASSKGMKGQGGEKLFF. The DNA of the CDR3 is TGTGCCAGCAGCAAAGGAATGAAGGGACAGGGTGGGGAAAAACTGTTTTTT. The genes are TRBV21-1 and TRBJ1-4; the table's D call of TRBD1 was not tested on the DNA. TRBV21-1 represents a pseudogene. The CDR3 sequence is 17 residues long.